A single sample is the source of the 26 T cell receptor beta chains below, sequenced in a study of CD8+ T cells in alopecia areata. cDNA prepared by RNA extraction and subsequent reverse transcription served as the template for sequencing. Generated by immunoSEQ multiplex PCR, the TCRdb table keeps only in-frame clones and is missing some. This table holds some 200,000 clones, 45% to 75% found once. The treatment: oral pan-JAK inhibitor, 5-10 mg twice daily. The specimen comprised CD4+ T cells sorted from blood, sampled at week 4, from a patient treated with tofacitinib. Receptors originate from a human donor with alopecia areata.

This sequence joins TRBV5-1 and TRBJ2-5; D remains unclear. Germline loops: CDR1 SGHRS, CDR2 YFSETQ. Trimming pared 1 base from V and 2 bases from J, leaving 12 bases between. The CDR3 is made up of 15 amino acids. The CDR3 DNA reads TGCGCCAGCAGCTTGACGGGCTCCGTTCAAGAGACCCAGTACTTC. Its protein is CASSLTGSVQETQYF. Full variable domain (rest looked up from reference TRBV5-1 and TRBJ2-5): KAGVTQTPRYLIKTRGQQVTLSCSPISGHRSVSWYQQTPGQGLQFLFEYFSETQRNKGNFPGRFSGRQFSNSRSEMNVSTLELGDSALYLCASSLTGSVQETQYFGPGTRLLVL.

The chain uses TRBV5-1 and TRBJ2-5; TRBD2 agrees at 13 bases. V was clipped by 4 bases and J by 5 bases; unmatched bases: 8. Germline CDR1 and CDR2: SGHRS and YFSETQ. The CDR3 consists of 16 residues. The CDR3 DNA is TGCGCCAGCAGCACTAGCGGGGGGGCCGGATGGGAGACCCAGTACTTC. Protein: CASSTSGGAGWETQYF.

This chain uses TRBV6-1 with TRBJ2-1, with TRBD2 matching 8 bases. This CDR3 has 16 amino acids. Losses at the gene ends were 2 bases for V and 0 bases for J; bases not matched to a gene: 3. Germline V gene data show CDR1 as MNHNS and CDR2 as SASEGT. In DNA form, the CDR3 reads TGTGCCAGCAGTGAACGAACTAGCGGCTCCTACAATGAGCAGTTCTTC. Encoded protein: CASSERTSGSYNEQFF.

This clone has just a few counts. The V gene is TRBV28, the J gene TRBJ2-4, with TRBD1 identical over 9 bases. The CDR3 contains 16 residues. Trimming at V came to 4 bases and at J to 6 bases, leaving 10 bases not matched to a gene. Germline values: CDR1 MDHEN, CDR2 SYDVKM. CDR3: CASSSLHRGRINIQYF. The CDR3 coding sequence is TGTGCCAGCAGTTCCCTCCACAGGGGGCGGATAAACATTCAGTACTTC.

This clone was seen only once. The chain carries TRBV9 and TRBJ1-2; the D is unclear. CDR3 length equals 13 residues. V was trimmed by 0 bases and J by 2 bases, leaving 5 bases between them. Germline CDR1 SGDLS, CDR2 YYNGEE. The CDR3 spells CASSVDPNYGYTF. CDR3 DNA sequence: TGTGCCAGCAGCGTAGACCCGAACTATGGCTACACCTTC.

This chain connects TRBV2 to TRBJ1-1; D is unclear. This CDR3 has 11 amino acids. The V and J ends lost 5 bases and 7 bases respectively, with 8 bases between them. Per germline, CDR1 SNHLY and CDR2 FYNNEI. The CDR3 sequence is CASSSHLEAFF. CDR3 nucleotide sequence: TGTGCCAGCAGTTCACACCTTGAAGCTTTCTTT.

The chain employs TRBV5-5 and TRBJ2-3, with a tentative D call TRBD2 (5 bases). The ends were cut back, 4 bases at V and 3 bases at J, with 12 bases in the middle. Germline CDR1 reads SGHKS; CDR2 reads YYEKEE (reference sequence). CDR3 size: 14 residues. CDR3 DNA sequence: TGTGCCAGCAGCGCAACCGGGGTTACAGATACGCAGTATTTT. Amino acids: CASSATGVTDTQYF.

The chain employs TRBV9 and TRBJ1-5, with TRBD1 matching over 8 bases. Germline V gene data show CDR1 as SGDLS and CDR2 as YYNGEE. Trimming took 0 bases from V and 6 from J; bases not matched to a gene: 5. The CDR3 contains 15 residues. This CDR3 is CASSVGMTGAQPQHF. The DNA for the CDR3 is TGTGCCAGCAGCGTAGGAATGACAGGGGCTCAGCCCCAGCATTTT. Based on the CDR3 plus reference TRBV9 and TRBJ1-5, the full variable domain is DSGVTQTPKHLITATGQRVTLRCSPRSGDLSVYWYQQSLDQGLQFLIQYYNGEERAKGNILERFSAQQFPDLHSELNLSSLELGDSALYFCASSVGMTGAQPQHFGDGTRLSIL.

V gene TRBV4-1 combines with J gene TRBJ2-4, with unresolved D. Germline loops: CDR1 MGHRA, CDR2 YSYEKL. Deletions cut 11 bases from V and 3 bases from J, with 11 bases between. The CDR3 has 12 amino acids. For the CDR3, the DNA is TGCGCCCTGGAGTTTTACAAAAACATTCAGTACTTC. It encodes CALEFYKNIQYF.

A few counts support this clone. The rearrangement joins TRBV6-5 to TRBJ1-2; D perhaps matches TRBD1 (5 bases). The germline V gene encodes CDR1 MNHEY and CDR2 SVGAGI. Trimming removed 8 bases from V and 3 bases from J, with 10 bases in between. CDR3 length equals 12 residues. CDR3 in DNA: TGTGCCAGCTCCCAGGGACACTATGGCTACACCTTC. This translates into CASSQGHYGYTF.

V gene TRBV4-1 combines with J gene TRBJ2-3, with D perhaps matching TRBD2 (5 bases). V gave up 4 bases and J gave up 0 bases, with 5 bases separating them. The germline CDR1 and CDR2 sequences are MGHRA and YSYEKL. This CDR3 is built from 13 residues. The CDR3 protein is CASSRRSTDTQYF. CDR3 coding DNA: TGCGCCAGCAGCCGGAGGAGCACAGATACGCAGTATTTT.

The chain carries TRBV6-1 and TRBJ1-6, with 8 positions matching TRBD1. CDR3 size: 16 residues. CDR1 and CDR2 (germline): MNHNS, SASEGT. V lost 6 bases to trimming and J lost 7 bases; unmatched junction nucleotides: 11. The CDR3 loop is CASREQGGGRNSPLHF. The CDR3 DNA sequence: TGTGCCAGCAGAGAACAGGGGGGGGGCAGAAATTCACCCCTCCACTTT.

The chain joins TRBV6-5 to TRBJ1-1; D may be TRBD1 (6 bases). Between the trimmed V and J ends, which lost 4 bases and 8 bases, there was a span of 11 bases. The CDR3 is 12 amino acids. Germline assignment: CDR1 MNHEY and CDR2 SVGAGI. CDR3 sequence: CASSSGTSEAFF. In DNA form, the CDR3 reads TGTGCCAGCAGTTCCGGGACATCAGAAGCTTTCTTT.

This clone occurred once. The identical CDR3 is also encoded by other nucleotide sequences in the sample. The J gene is TRBJ1-1, the V gene TRBV29-1, with D maybe TRBD1 (6 bases). Germline CDR1 SQVTM, CDR2 ANQGSEA. Trimming removed 2 bases from V and 4 bases from J, with 8 bases in between. This CDR3 region has 12 residues. CDR3 nucleotides: TGCAGCGTTGAAAGGGGGGGCACTGAAGCTTTCTTT. Protein product: CSVERGGTEAFF.

This clone was counted only a few times. The rearrangement links TRBV11-2 to TRBJ2-1; TRBD2 aligns across 13 bases. This CDR3 contains 17 residues. J gave up 0 bases and V 3 bases, and 2 bases lay outside the gene matches. Germline V gene sequence: CDR1 SGHAT, CDR2 FQNNGV. CDR3 residues: CASSLGTSGVSYNEQFF. The CDR3 coding sequence is TGTGCCAGCAGCTTGGGGACTAGCGGGGTCTCCTACAATGAGCAGTTCTTC. Complete variable domain (other parts from reference TRBV11-2 and TRBJ2-1): EAGVAQSPRYKIIEKRQSVAFWCNPISGHATLYWYQQILGQGPKLLIQFQNNGVVDDSQLPKDRFSAERLKGVDSTLKIQPAKLEDSAVYLCASSLGTSGVSYNEQFFGPGTRLTVL.

This clone was counted only a few times. The chain is built from TRBV19 and TRBJ1-2; D unclear. V was cut by 5 bases and J by 5 bases, with 12 bases left in between. Germline V lookup: CDR1 LNHDA, CDR2 SQIVND (reference sequence). The CDR3 runs to 13 residues. CDR3 region: CASSPQKSYGYTF. Here the CDR3 DNA reads TGTGCCAGTAGTCCCCAGAAGTCTTATGGCTACACCTTC.

V gene TRBV10-3 combines with J gene TRBJ1-5, with D uncertain. V lost 3 bases, J lost 7 bases, and 16 bases lay in between. This CDR3 spans 15 amino acids. Germline V gene sequence: CDR1 ENHRY, CDR2 SYGVKD. The CDR3 here is CAISDGAANGQPQHF. DNA for the CDR3: TGTGCCATCAGTGATGGAGCGGCAAACGGGCAGCCCCAGCATTTT.

V usage is TRBV30 and J usage is TRBJ2-3; D remains ambiguous. There are 12 residues in the CDR3. Trimming shortened V by 3 bases and J by 3 bases, and 7 bases separated the two germline ends. Germline V CDR1 and CDR2: GTSNPN, SVGIG (reference sequence). The CDR3: CAWSRRTDTQYF. The CDR3 coding sequence is TGTGCCTGGAGCCGACGAACAGATACGCAGTATTTT.

The chain is built from TRBV30 and TRBJ1-5, with 9 bases that match TRBD1. CDR1 GTSNPN and CDR2 SVGIG come from the germline V gene (reference sequence). This CDR3 is built from 15 residues. V lost 2 bases and J lost 5; bases outside the gene matches: 7. CDR3 sequence: CAWSRGTGFHQPQHF. CDR3 bases: TGTGCCTGGAGTAGGGGGACAGGGTTCCATCAGCCCCAGCATTTT.

This clone was counted a single time. The genes are TRBV4-1 and TRBJ1-5; weak D call: TRBD1 (5 bases). V was cut by 3 bases and J by 1 base, with 10 bases left in between. The CDR3 spans 15 residues. Per germline, CDR1 MGHRA and CDR2 YSYEKL. CDR3 loop: CASSQGTKSNQPQHF. CDR3 DNA: TGCGCCAGCAGCCAGGGGACTAAGAGCAATCAGCCCCAGCATTTT.

The rearrangement uses TRBV30 and TRBJ2-1, with a possible D match to TRBD1 (6 bases). CDR1 GTSNPN and CDR2 SVGIG come from the germline V gene (reference sequence). The CDR3 runs 18 residues. V was cut by 2 bases and J by 0 bases, with 20 bases left in between. DNA of the CDR3: TGTGCCTGGAGTACGTTATCCGGGCAGGGGACCTCCTACAATGAGCAGTTCTTC. Protein product: CAWSTLSGQGTSYNEQFF.

This clone was seen only once. The chain couples TRBV7-6 to TRBJ2-7, with 9 bases lining up with TRBD2. The V and J ends lost 4 bases and 3 bases, in that order; junction bases with no gene match: 7. This CDR3 has 15 amino acids. Germline V gene data show CDR1 as SGHVS and CDR2 as FNYEAQ. CDR3 DNA sequence: TGTGCCAGCAGCTCCTTAGCGGGGGTAGGCTACGAGCAGTACTTC. Protein product: CASSSLAGVGYEQYF.

The chain joins TRBV30 to TRBJ2-3, with TRBD2 identical over 9 bases. Germline assignment: CDR1 GTSNPN and CDR2 SVGIG (reference sequence). CDR3 length equals 14 residues. After removal of 1 base from V and 4 bases from J, the junction contained 3 bases not matched to a gene. Here the CDR3 DNA reads TGTGCCTGGAGTGGAGCGGGGGGATCAGATACGCAGTATTTT. Its protein product is CAWSGAGGSDTQYF.

The chain combines TRBV21-1 with TRBJ2-7; no check of the table's D call, TRBD2, against the DNA was made. TRBV21-1 is classified as a pseudogene. This CDR3 contains 14 residues. CDR3 in amino acids: CASSKAAGFYEQYF. In DNA, the CDR3 is TGTGCCAGCAGCAAAGCCGCGGGGTTCTACGAGCAGTACTTC.

V is TRBV4-1 and J is TRBJ2-2, with D uncertain. In germline, CDR1 is MGHRA, CDR2 YSYEKL. The CDR3 runs to 16 residues. Trimming cost V 3 bases and J 1 base, with 12 bases left between them. CDR3 amino acids: CASSHPARLNTGELFF. In nucleotides, the CDR3 is TGCGCCAGCAGCCACCCCGCCCGACTGAACACCGGGGAGCTGTTTTTT.

This clone was counted a single time. The gene calls are TRBV9 and TRBJ1-5; D is uncertain. V was clipped by 2 bases and J by 7 bases, with 13 bases between them. Germline lookup yields CDR1 SGDLS and CDR2 YYNGEE. The CDR3 has 14 residues. The chain's CDR3 is CASSVDPNGQPQHF. Here the CDR3 DNA reads TGTGCCAGCAGCGTTGACCCTAACGGGCAGCCCCAGCATTTT.